The present TCR beta chain was sequenced within a study of siplizumab effects on memory and regulatory T cells. Study background: In pairs, mixed lymphocyte reactions were done either with siplizumab at roughly 0.96 ug/mL or without any drug present.

This clone showed up just a few times. Its antigen is as yet unknown. Sequencing was performed with immunoSEQ multiplex PCR; in TCRdb, only in-frame clones are kept and a portion is missing. The repertoire includes approximately 16,000 clones, 35% to 45% of them detected once, and about 7.8% sits in the top ten. A 37°C coculture lasting less than 7 days was applied to the mixed lymphocyte reaction cells. A 1:1 mixture was made of responder PBMCs labelled with CFSE and stimulator PBMCs labelled with Violet Dye. The specimen was CFSE-low (dividing) CD4+ T cells sorted from an allogeneic mixed lymphocyte reaction. The TCR comes from a human donor in good health; the cells came from an allogeneic mixed lymphocyte reaction. Some clones in this sample may be carry-over from other donors' samples.

The CDR3 spells CASTPDRRQPQHF. The DNA of the CDR3 is TGTGCCAGCACTCCGGACAGGAGGCAGCCCCAGCATTTT. The chain recombines TRBV5-3 with TRBJ1-5, with TRBD1 matching 7 bases. TRBV5-3 is classed as an ORF, of uncertain function. CDR3 size: 13 residues. The junction had 9 bases not matched to a gene; V was cut back by 8 bases and J by 7 bases.